This T cell receptor beta chain was profiled in a study of memory CD4+ T cells and cytomegalovirus serostatus. Study background: Healthy Belgian adult donors included roughly nine CMV-positive and some 24 CMV-negative people.

The sort gate was single viable CD3+CD4+CD8-CD45RO+ cells for memory CD4+ T cells. Concerning this clone itself: Its antigen is not identified.

General study points: Suggested: most of the CMV-linked TCR signature lies in CD4+ memory cells.

The germline V gene encodes CDR1 MNHEY and CDR2 SVGAGI. V was cut by 5 bases and J by 6 bases, with 13 bases left in between. The CDR3 length is 13 residues. The repertoire was sequenced with immunoSEQ multiplex PCR; TCRdb's copy has only in-frame clones and lacks some. The sample holds around 63,000 clones, 60% to 85% seen once. This chain uses TRBV6-5 with TRBJ1-2, with D possibly matching TRBD1 (5 bases). The TCR originated in an adult in good health and CMV-seropositive. The sample comprised memory CD4+ T cells from blood. CDR3 residues: CASSLTLGDGYTF. The CDR3 DNA sequence: TGTGCCAGCAGTCTTACCTTGGGGGATGGCTACACCTTC.